Listed here are 5 T cell receptor beta chains from one sample, sequenced in a study of T cell clones after liver transplantation. Clones were read by immunoSEQ multiplex PCR, and TCRdb kept only the in-frame ones, dropping some. In the table there are 55,000 to 80,000 clones, about 92% of which are singletons. This sample comprised CD4+ T cells from blood, obtained before liver transplant. These receptors all come from a human donor who received a liver transplant.

The chain couples TRBV19 to TRBJ2-1; TRBD2 is a possible D gene (6 bases). The CDR3 has 15 amino acids. CDR1 LNHDA and CDR2 SQIVND come from the germline V gene (reference sequence). Trimming removed 7 bases at V and 3 bases at J, with 16 bases between. The CDR3 nucleotides read TGTGCCAGTACCCAGATCCCTAGCGTCTACAATGAGCAGTTCTTC. Translation: CASTQIPSVYNEQFF.

The J gene is TRBJ2-7, the V gene TRBV6-1, with 8 bases aligning to TRBD1. Germline V gene lookup returns CDR1 MNHNS and CDR2 SASEGT. The CDR3 runs to 15 residues. V lost 6 bases to trimming and J lost 1 base; unmatched junction nucleotides: 8. CDR3 in DNA: TGTGCCAGCAGCCTGGGACAGGTGAGGTCCTACGAGCAGTACTTC. It is translated as CASSLGQVRSYEQYF.

This clone appeared a few times. This chain connects TRBV27 to TRBJ2-7, with D tentatively TRBD1 (6 bases). Germline CDR1 and CDR2: MNHEY and SMNVEV (reference sequence). The CDR3 is 12 amino acids. V lost 4 bases and J 5 bases, leaving 9 bases between the germline ends. The CDR3 spells CASSSQGHEQYF. The CDR3 nucleotides are TGTGCCAGCAGTTCACAGGGACACGAGCAGTACTTC.

This chain links TRBV6-5 with TRBJ1-1, with 7 bases identical to TRBD1. V lost 6 bases and J lost 2; bases outside the gene matches: 9. CDR3 length equals 15 residues. Germline V gene sequence: CDR1 MNHEY, CDR2 SVGAGI. This CDR3 reads CASSSSRDRNTEAFF. The CDR3 region has the DNA TGTGCCAGCAGCTCTTCGAGGGACAGAAACACTGAAGCTTTCTTT.

V and J are TRBV4-3 and TRBJ2-3; 10 bases line up with TRBD2. CDR1 and CDR2 (germline): LGHNA, YSLEER. The CDR3 runs 16 residues. V shed 0 bases and J 2 bases; nucleotides not matched to a gene: 2. The DNA for the CDR3 is TGCGCCAGCAGCCAAGACAGCGGGAGGGCCACAGATACGCAGTATTTT. It is translated as CASSQDSGRATDTQYF.